The rows below give T cell receptor beta chains drawn from one sample of a study of spatial heterogeneity in lung cancer. TCRdb processed the 5' RACE reads anew with MiXCR; each CDR3 protein has one entry. The profile shows 6,500 to 8,000 distinct CDR3 sequences, around 3.1% of them singletons. Here the sequenced sample was lung tumor tissue, taken at surgery. Every receptor here comes from a male donor with early-stage non-small cell lung cancer. Both conserved end residues are part of each CDR3. The order of the fields is clone size, J gene, D gene, V gene, CDR3 DNA, CDR3 protein. D genes are given only for firm matches. Clone size is given as once, few, many, or a class for an expanded clone.

abundance: few
j_gene: TRBJ2-7
d_gene: NA
v_gene: TRBV3-1
CDR3nt: TGTGCCAGCAGCCAAGATCGGGACTTCCCCTACGAGCAGTACTTC
CDR3aa: CASSQDRDFPYEQYF

abundance: medium-sized
j_gene: TRBJ1-3
d_gene: NA
v_gene: TRBV2
CDR3nt: TGTGCCAGCCTGAGGACCTCTGGAAACACCATATATTTT
CDR3aa: CASLRTSGNTIYF

abundance: medium-sized
j_gene: TRBJ1-2
d_gene: TRBD1
v_gene: TRBV3-1
CDR3nt: TGTGCCAGCAGCCACGGACCAGGGGGCGAGTATGGCTACACCTTC
CDR3aa: CASSHGPGGEYGYTF

abundance: medium-sized
j_gene: TRBJ1-5
d_gene: TRBD1
v_gene: TRBV6-6
CDR3nt: TGTGCCAGCACCTACAGGGGAGAGAGCAATCAGCCCCAGCATTTT
CDR3aa: CASTYRGESNQPQHF

abundance: many
j_gene: TRBJ1-2
d_gene: NA
v_gene: TRBV6-2/TRBV6-3
CDR3nt: TGTGCCAGCAGTTACGACGGTAACTATGGCGACACCTTC
CDR3aa: CASSYDGNYGDTF

abundance: many
j_gene: TRBJ1-5
d_gene: NA
v_gene: TRBV5-4
CDR3nt: TGTGCCAGCAGCTTGGCCCTCGGGGGCCCAGGGTATAGCAATCAGCCCCAGCATTTT
CDR3aa: CASSLALGGPGYSNQPQHF

abundance: many
j_gene: TRBJ2-1
d_gene: TRBD1
v_gene: TRBV6-5
CDR3nt: TGTGCCAGCCGGGACAGGGGGCCCTACAATGAGCAGTTCTTC
CDR3aa: CASRDRGPYNEQFF

abundance: medium-sized
j_gene: TRBJ1-5
d_gene: NA
v_gene: TRBV6-1
CDR3nt: TGTGCCAGCAGCCCCAGGGAAGCGGGCAATCAGCCCCAGCATTTT
CDR3aa: CASSPREAGNQPQHF

abundance: many
j_gene: TRBJ2-1
d_gene: TRBD2
v_gene: TRBV3-1
CDR3nt: TGTGCCAGCAGCCAAGGAGGGACTAGCTCCTACAATGAGCAGTTCTTC
CDR3aa: CASSQGGTSSYNEQFF

abundance: few
j_gene: TRBJ2-5
d_gene: NA
v_gene: TRBV6-1
CDR3nt: TGTGCCAGCAGTCTCCACCTGACAGTTCAAGAGACCCAGTACTTC
CDR3aa: CASSLHLTVQETQYF

abundance: many
j_gene: TRBJ1-6
d_gene: NA
v_gene: TRBV6-2/TRBV6-3
CDR3nt: TGTGCCAGCAGTTACTCGAACGTTCGGGATTCACCCCTCCACTTT
CDR3aa: CASSYSNVRDSPLHF

abundance: many
j_gene: TRBJ1-1
d_gene: NA
v_gene: TRBV7-2
CDR3nt: TGTGCCAGCAGCTTAAATGGATACCAACCCTATCGGACAGCTTTCTTT
CDR3aa: CASSLNGYQPYRTAFF

abundance: many
j_gene: TRBJ2-4
d_gene: NA
v_gene: TRBV5-1
CDR3nt: TGCGCCAGCAGCTTACAGGGACGTCTGGTAGACATTCAGTACTTC
CDR3aa: CASSLQGRLVDIQYF

abundance: medium-sized
j_gene: TRBJ2-2
d_gene: NA
v_gene: TRBV20-1
CDR3nt: TGCAGTGCTAGCCAGGTCAACACCGGGGAGCTGTTTTTT
CDR3aa: CSASQVNTGELFF

abundance: medium-sized
j_gene: TRBJ1-1
d_gene: NA
v_gene: TRBV27
CDR3nt: TGTGCCAGCAGTTTAGGACGGACAGTAGAAGCTTTCTTT
CDR3aa: CASSLGRTVEAFF

abundance: many
j_gene: TRBJ2-7
d_gene: TRBD2
v_gene: TRBV20-1
CDR3nt: TGCAGTGCTAGAAGGACTAGCGGGGGGGTGTCTTACGAGCAGTACTTC
CDR3aa: CSARRTSGGVSYEQYF

abundance: medium-sized
j_gene: TRBJ1-2
d_gene: NA
v_gene: TRBV6-1
CDR3nt: TGTGCCAGCAGTGAACTCTATGGCTACACCTTC
CDR3aa: CASSELYGYTF

abundance: medium-sized
j_gene: TRBJ1-3
d_gene: NA
v_gene: TRBV24-1
CDR3nt: TGTGCCACCAGTGTTGGAAACACCATATATTTT
CDR3aa: CATSVGNTIYF